The 23 T cell receptor beta chains below come from one sample, sequenced in a study of T cell responses to AZD1222 COVID-19 vaccine. This table comes from immunoSEQ multiplex PCR, and its TCRdb copy is limited to in-frame clones, with some not included. The sample has 150,000 to 180,000 clones; 70% to 90% are singletons. This material consisted of peripheral blood, taken after recovery from COVID-19. The source is an adult who had recovered from COVID-19.

The gene calls are TRBV6-5 and TRBJ1-1; D call uncertain. The V gene lost 4 bases and the J gene lost 0 bases, with 3 bases spanning the gap. The CDR3 sequence is 12 residues long. Germline V gene data show CDR1 as MNHEY and CDR2 as SVGAGI. For the CDR3, the DNA is TGTGCCAGCAGTTCAGTGAACACTGAAGCTTTCTTT. Its translation: CASSSVNTEAFF.

This sequence joins TRBV10-1 and TRBJ2-1; D ambiguous. This CDR3 spans 15 amino acids. The ends were cut back, 6 bases at V and 0 bases at J, with 12 bases in the middle. The V gene's germline CDR1 is WNHNN and CDR2 SYGVQD (reference sequence). The CDR3 bases are TGCGCCAGCAGCTTAGATCTGGGCTCCTACAATGAGCAGTTCTTC. It encodes CASSLDLGSYNEQFF.

This CDR3 is CASSLKRRSGELFF. DNA of the CDR3: TGTGCCAGCAGCTTAAAGAGGCGGAGCGGGGAGCTGTTTTTT. The rearrangement uses TRBV7-2 and TRBJ2-2; D unclear. Per germline, CDR1 SGHTA and CDR2 FQGNSA. This CDR3 has 14 amino acids. V dropped 2 bases and J dropped 7 bases, with 11 bases sitting between them. Complete variable domain (other parts from reference TRBV7-2 and TRBJ2-2): GAGVSQSPSNKVTEKGKDVELRCDPISGHTALYWYRQSLGQGLEFLIYFQGNSAPDKSGLPSDRFSAERTGGSVSTLTIQRTQQEDSAVYLCASSLKRRSGELFFGEGSRLTVL.

The chain recombines TRBV18 with TRBJ1-2; 7 bases match TRBD1. Per germline, CDR1 KGHSH and CDR2 LQKENI. The CDR3 has 14 amino acids. Germline trimming cut 4 bases from V and 7 bases from J; bases unmatched to any gene: 9. This CDR3 reads CASSLDRQASGYTF. The CDR3 DNA follows: TGTGCCAGCTCACTGGACAGGCAGGCGTCTGGCTACACCTTC.

The rearrangement joins TRBV7-2 to TRBJ2-3; 8 bases fit TRBD2. Trimming cost V 8 bases and J 7 bases; bases outside gene matches: 8. The germline gives CDR1 SGHTA, CDR2 FQGNSA. This CDR3 contains 13 residues. The CDR3 coding sequence is TGTGCCAGCGGGCCTAGCGGGTACCATACGCAGTATTTT. It specifies CASGPSGYHTQYF.

The V gene is TRBV27, the J gene TRBJ2-1; 7 nucleotides match TRBD2. Germline values: CDR1 MNHEY, CDR2 SMNVEV (reference sequence). The CDR3 totals 13 residues. J lost 11 bases, V lost 5 bases, and 9 bases had no gene match. The CDR3 is CASSTLLAIKQFF. The CDR3 DNA sequence: TGTGCCAGCAGTACCCTACTAGCGATAAAGCAGTTCTTC.

The genes are TRBV28 and TRBJ2-2, with D possibly being TRBD2 (5 bases). Germline V gene lookup returns CDR1 MDHEN and CDR2 SYDVKM. The length of the CDR3 is 17 residues. V was clipped by 4 bases and J by 1 base, with 16 bases between them. Here the CDR3 DNA reads TGTGCCAGCAGTTCTCCCCTTGGACGGGGGAACACCGGGGAGCTGTTTTTT. Protein sequence: CASSSPLGRGNTGELFF.

This sequence joins TRBV15 and TRBJ2-2; TRBD1 matches 7 bases. The CDR3 runs to 19 residues. Trimming removed 3 bases from V and 2 bases from J; junction bases left unmatched: 15. Looked up from germline, CDR1 is LNHNV and CDR2 is YYDKDF (reference sequence). In nucleotides, the CDR3 is TGTGCCACCAGCAGCTCCCGGTCCTTAAGGGGGCCTAACACCGGGGAGCTGTTTTTT. It encodes CATSSSRSLRGPNTGELFF.

The chain links TRBV7-6 to TRBJ2-3, with TRBD1 matching 11 bases. J was trimmed by 10 bases and V by 1 base; bases with no gene match: 10. CDR1 and CDR2 from the germline V gene are SGHVS and FNYEAQ. The CDR3 covers 16 residues. CDR3 sequence (DNA): TGTGCCAGCAGCTTAGGAGGACAGGGGGCGCATCGCGCGCAGTATTTT. It specifies CASSLGGQGAHRAQYF.

The chain uses TRBV5-1 and TRBJ2-2; D is perhaps TRBD1 (5 bases). Per the germline V gene, CDR1 is SGHRS and CDR2 is YFSETQ. The CDR3 spans 15 residues. The V gene lost 2 bases and the J gene lost 1 base, with 9 bases spanning the gap. The CDR3 coding sequence is TGCGCCAGCAGCTTTATCCAGGGGAACACCGGGGAGCTGTTTTTT. As protein: CASSFIQGNTGELFF.

The J gene is TRBJ1-6, the V gene TRBV2; D is perhaps TRBD1 (5 bases). The ends were cut back, 5 bases at V and 5 bases at J, with 10 bases in the middle. This CDR3 is 14 amino acids long. Germline values: CDR1 SNHLY, CDR2 FYNNEI. In nucleotides, the CDR3 is TGTGCCAGCAGTCTTGGGGGGGATAATTCACCCCTCCACTTT. Its protein is CASSLGGDNSPLHF.

The chain combines TRBV19 with TRBJ2-2, with 10 bases matching TRBD2. V was pared by 5 bases and J by 4 bases, with 4 bases of the junction left unmatched. Germline-derived CDR1 and CDR2 are LNHDA and SQIVND (reference sequence). The CDR3 totals 15 residues. CDR3 protein: CASSFLAGVTGELFF. CDR3 DNA: TGTGCCAGTAGTTTTCTAGCGGGAGTCACCGGGGAGCTGTTTTTT.

This chain connects TRBV7-9 to TRBJ1-6; TRBD1 aligns across 9 bases. Germline loops: CDR1 SEHNR, CDR2 FQNEAQ (reference sequence). The CDR3 totals 14 residues. The V gene end was trimmed by 1 base and the J gene end by 10 bases; junction bases not matched to a gene: 2. The CDR3 loop is CASSLGQGDSPLHF. CDR3 DNA sequence: TGTGCCAGCAGCTTAGGACAGGGGGACTCACCCCTCCACTTT.

The CDR3 nucleotides read TGCGCCAGCAGCCACGGTCGGGGCCCTAGCACAGATACGCAGTATTTT. Amino acids: CASSHGRGPSTDTQYF. The genes are TRBV5-1 and TRBJ2-3; D possibly matches TRBD1 or TRBD2 (5 bases each). Germline CDR1 reads SGHRS; CDR2 reads YFSETQ. Trimming took 4 bases from V and 0 from J, leaving 15 bases between them. There are 16 residues in the CDR3.

In nucleotides, the CDR3 is TGTGCCAGCAGCGTAGGAGGCAGACTAGCGGGGAGCACAGATACGCAGTATTTT. It yields the protein CASSVGGRLAGSTDTQYF. The chain carries TRBV9 and TRBJ2-3, with 11 bases matching TRBD2. This CDR3 is built from 18 residues. The ends lost 0 bases at V and 0 bases at J; junction bases unmatched: 6. The V gene's germline CDR1 is SGDLS and CDR2 YYNGEE.

This rearrangement joins TRBV6-4 to TRBJ2-7, with no clear D. This CDR3 has 14 amino acids. Deletions cut 3 bases from V and 3 bases from J, with 12 bases between. Per the germline V gene, CDR1 is MRHNA and CDR2 is SNTAGT. CDR3 sequence (DNA): TGTGCCAGCAGTGAAATCGCACGGATCTACGAGCAGTACTTC. Translation: CASSEIARIYEQYF.

This clone showed up just a few times. The chain combines TRBV28 with TRBJ1-4, with 11 bases fitting TRBD1. Trimming removed 5 bases from V and 7 bases from J; junction bases left unmatched: 9. The CDR3 is 16 residues long. Germline CDR1 is MDHEN and CDR2 is SYDVKM. CDR3 sequence reads: CASSTHGQGAGEKLFF. Written as DNA, the CDR3 is TGTGCCAGCAGTACTCATGGACAGGGGGCCGGTGAAAAACTGTTTTTT. The full variable domain, with the rest looked up from reference TRBV28 and TRBJ1-4, is DVKVTQSSRYLVKRTGEKVFLECVQDMDHENMFWYRQDPGLGLRLIYFSYDVKMKEKGDIPEGYSVSREKKERFSLILESASTNQTSMYLCASSTHGQGAGEKLFFGSGTQLSVL.

The gene calls are TRBV15 and TRBJ2-7; D not certain. Germline CDR1 LNHNV, CDR2 YYDKDF (reference sequence). Trimming took 0 bases from V and 1 from J, leaving 10 bases between them. The CDR3 is 15 amino acids. CDR3 region: CATSRDLGGSYEQYF. The CDR3 nucleotides read TGTGCCACCAGCAGAGATCTGGGCGGATCCTACGAGCAGTACTTC.

The chain employs TRBV2 and TRBJ2-4; 7 positions match TRBD2. Germline CDR1 is SNHLY and CDR2 is FYNNEI. V lost 7 bases to trimming and J lost 2 bases; unmatched junction nucleotides: 11. The CDR3 has 16 amino acids. This CDR3 reads CASNGGGARTKNIQYF. The CDR3 nucleotides read TGTGCCAGCAATGGGGGGGGTGCGAGGACCAAAAACATTCAGTACTTC.

This chain uses TRBV5-1 with TRBJ2-1; D is possibly TRBD2 (5 bases). This CDR3 comprises 15 residues. V lost 2 bases to trimming and J lost 3 bases, with 12 bases between them. Looked up from germline, CDR1 is SGHRS and CDR2 is YFSETQ. The DNA of the CDR3 is TGCGCCAGCAGCTTAAACGGGATGGGCTACAATGAGCAGTTCTTC. This codes for CASSLNGMGYNEQFF.

The chain couples TRBV11-1 to TRBJ1-1; D perhaps matches TRBD1 (5 bases). CDR3 length equals 13 residues. Trimming shortened V by 5 bases and J by 3 bases, and 10 bases separated the two germline ends. Germline V lookup: CDR1 SGHAT, CDR2 FQDESV (reference sequence). CDR3 sequence (DNA): TGTGCCAGCAGCCTCCCGGGGGACACTGAAGCTTTCTTT. It codes for CASSLPGDTEAFF.

This chain joins TRBV5-1 and TRBJ2-5, with D tentatively TRBD2 (6 bases). V dropped 0 bases and J dropped 7 bases, with 13 bases sitting between them. Germline-derived CDR1 and CDR2 are SGHRS and YFSETQ. The CDR3 is made up of 14 amino acids. The CDR3 DNA follows: TGCGCCAGCAGCTTGGAGGGCAGGGAGGCGACCCAGTACTTC. It yields the protein CASSLEGREATQYF.

The chain couples TRBV9 to TRBJ2-1; D is unresolved. The germline V gene encodes CDR1 SGDLS and CDR2 YYNGEE. Between the trimmed V and J ends, which lost 0 bases and 9 bases, there was a span of 10 bases. The CDR3 runs 13 residues. The CDR3, as DNA: TGTGCCAGCAGCGTAGAGGCATCAGGTGAGCAGTTCTTC. It translates to CASSVEASGEQFF.